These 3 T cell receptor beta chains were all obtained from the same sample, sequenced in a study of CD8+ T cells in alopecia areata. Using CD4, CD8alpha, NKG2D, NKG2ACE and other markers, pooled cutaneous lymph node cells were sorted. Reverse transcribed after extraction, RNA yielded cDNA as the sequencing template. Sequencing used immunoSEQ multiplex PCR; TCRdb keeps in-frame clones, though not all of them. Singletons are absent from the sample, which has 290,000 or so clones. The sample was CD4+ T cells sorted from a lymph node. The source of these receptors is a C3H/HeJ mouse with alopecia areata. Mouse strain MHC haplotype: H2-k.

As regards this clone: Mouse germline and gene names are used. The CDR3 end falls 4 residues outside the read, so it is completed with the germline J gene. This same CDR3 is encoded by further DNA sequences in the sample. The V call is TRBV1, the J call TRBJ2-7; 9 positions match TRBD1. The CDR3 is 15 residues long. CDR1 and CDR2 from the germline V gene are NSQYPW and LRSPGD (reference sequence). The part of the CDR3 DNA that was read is TGCACCTGCAGTGCAGATCGCGGACAGGGGTAT. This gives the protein CTCSADRGQGY. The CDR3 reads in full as CTCSADRGQGYEQYF.

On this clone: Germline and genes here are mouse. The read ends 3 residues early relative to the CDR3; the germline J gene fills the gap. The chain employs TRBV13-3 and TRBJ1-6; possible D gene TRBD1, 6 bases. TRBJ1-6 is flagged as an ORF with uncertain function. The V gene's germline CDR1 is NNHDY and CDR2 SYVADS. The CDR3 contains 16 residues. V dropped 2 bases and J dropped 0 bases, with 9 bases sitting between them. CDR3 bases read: TGTGCCAGCAGTGACTCGGACAGTTCCTATAATTCGCCC. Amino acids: CASSDSDSSYNSP. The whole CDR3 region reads CASSDSDSSYNSPLYF.

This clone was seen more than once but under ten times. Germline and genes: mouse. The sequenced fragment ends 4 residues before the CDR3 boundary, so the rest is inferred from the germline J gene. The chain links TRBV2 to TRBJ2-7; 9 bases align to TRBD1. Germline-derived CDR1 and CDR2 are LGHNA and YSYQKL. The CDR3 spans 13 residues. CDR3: CASSPRQGDEQYF. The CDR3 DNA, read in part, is TGTGCCAGCAGCCCCCGACAGGGGGAT.